The clone carrying this T cell receptor beta chain turned up a few times. Its antigen is as yet unknown. V was cut by 3 bases and J by 2 bases, with 15 bases left in between. The CDR3 covers 16 residues. Per germline, CDR1 SNHLY and CDR2 FYNNEI. This entry belongs to a study of CD8+ T cells in alopecia areata. Extracted from the samples, RNA was reverse transcribed into cDNA to serve as the sequencing template. Here immunoSEQ multiplex PCR was the method, and the copy in TCRdb shows in-frame clones only, minus some. This table has approximately 120,000 clones, 45% to 50% appearing once. Study conclusions and caveats: Resident alphabeta T cells of normal skin are also sequenced in scalp samples. Lesional scalp exceeded normal scalp in clonality, especially in alopecia totalis/universalis.

The investigators collected lesional scalp punch biopsies and peripheral blood from alopecia areata patients. Cell sorting was applied to PBMCs, and CD4+ and CD8+ T cells were collected. This TCR came from a human donor with alopecia areata. The specimen sequenced was NKG2D-low CD8+ T cells sorted from blood. The rearrangement joins TRBV2 to TRBJ2-3; a weak D match, TRBD2 (6 bases). In DNA form, the CDR3 reads TGTGCCAGCAGTGATAGGCGGGGTGCAGCCACAGATACGCAGTATTTT. Its translation is CASSDRRGAATDTQYF.